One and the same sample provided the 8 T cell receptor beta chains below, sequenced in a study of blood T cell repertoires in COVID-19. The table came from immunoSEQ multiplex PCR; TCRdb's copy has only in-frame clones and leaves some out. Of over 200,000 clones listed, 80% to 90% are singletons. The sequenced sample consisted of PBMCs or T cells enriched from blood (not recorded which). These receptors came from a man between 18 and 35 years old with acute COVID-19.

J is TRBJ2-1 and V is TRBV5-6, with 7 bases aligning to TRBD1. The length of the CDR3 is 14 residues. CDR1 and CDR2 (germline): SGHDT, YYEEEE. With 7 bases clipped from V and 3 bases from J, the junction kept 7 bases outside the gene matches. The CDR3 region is CASEPGQIYNEQFF. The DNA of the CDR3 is TGTGCCAGCGAACCGGGACAGATCTACAATGAGCAGTTCTTC.

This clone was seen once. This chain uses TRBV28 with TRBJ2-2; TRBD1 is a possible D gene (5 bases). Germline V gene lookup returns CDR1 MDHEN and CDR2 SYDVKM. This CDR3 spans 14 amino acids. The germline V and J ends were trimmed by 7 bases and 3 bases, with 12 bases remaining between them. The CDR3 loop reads CASISQGDTGELFF. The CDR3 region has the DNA TGTGCCAGCATTTCGCAGGGCGACACCGGGGAGCTGTTTTTT.

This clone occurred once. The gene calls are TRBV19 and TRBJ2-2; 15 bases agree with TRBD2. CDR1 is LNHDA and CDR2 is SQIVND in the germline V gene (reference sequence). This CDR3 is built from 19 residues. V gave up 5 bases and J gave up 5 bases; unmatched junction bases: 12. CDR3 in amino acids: CASSLQTGTSGRRTGELFF. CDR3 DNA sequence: TGTGCCAGTAGTCTCCAGACAGGGACTAGCGGGAGGAGGACCGGGGAGCTGTTTTTT.

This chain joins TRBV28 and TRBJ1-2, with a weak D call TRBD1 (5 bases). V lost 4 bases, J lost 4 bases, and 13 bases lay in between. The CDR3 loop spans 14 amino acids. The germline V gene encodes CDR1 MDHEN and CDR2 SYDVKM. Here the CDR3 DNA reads TGTGCCAGCAGTTCGCTCCAGGGTGGCTATGGCTACACCTTC. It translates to CASSSLQGGYGYTF.

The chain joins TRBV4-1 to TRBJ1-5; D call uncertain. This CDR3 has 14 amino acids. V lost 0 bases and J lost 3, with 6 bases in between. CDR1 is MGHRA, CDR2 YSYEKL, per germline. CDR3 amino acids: CASSQDGNNQPQHF. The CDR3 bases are TGCGCCAGCAGCCAAGACGGGAACAATCAGCCCCAGCATTTT.

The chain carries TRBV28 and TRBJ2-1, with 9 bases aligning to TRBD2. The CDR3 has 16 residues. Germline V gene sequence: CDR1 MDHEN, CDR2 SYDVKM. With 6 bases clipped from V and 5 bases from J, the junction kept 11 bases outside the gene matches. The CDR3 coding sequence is TGTGCCAGCAGCCCAGGTGGCGGGAGGGATAACAATGAGCAGTTCTTC. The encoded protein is CASSPGGGRDNNEQFF.

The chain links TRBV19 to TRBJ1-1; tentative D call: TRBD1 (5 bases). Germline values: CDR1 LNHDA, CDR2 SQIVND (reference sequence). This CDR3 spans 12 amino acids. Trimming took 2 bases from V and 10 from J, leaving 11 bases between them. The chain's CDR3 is CASSIRGAGAFF. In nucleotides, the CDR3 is TGTGCCAGTAGTATAAGGGGCGCAGGAGCTTTCTTT.

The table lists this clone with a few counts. The CDR3 loop is CASSEEPGHANYGYTF. CDR3 nucleotides: TGTGCCAGCAGTGAGGAACCGGGACACGCTAACTATGGCTACACCTTC. This sequence joins TRBV6-1 and TRBJ1-2; weak D call: TRBD1 (6 bases). CDR3 length equals 16 residues. The ends were cut back, 3 bases at V and 0 bases at J, with 14 bases in the middle. Per the germline V gene, CDR1 is MNHNS and CDR2 is SASEGT.